This T cell receptor beta chain was retrieved from a study of CD8 T cells in Susac syndrome. At the level of the study: At the time their blood was drawn, patients with Susac syndrome were either therapy-naive, on corticosteroids (with some of them also receiving intravenous immunoglobulin), or on intravenous immunoglobulin alone.

RNA totalling roughly 0.45 to 1 ug underwent reverse transcription with random hexamers. TCRdb re-called the immunoSEQ multiplex PCR reads through MiXCR, storing one row per CDR3 protein. Here the sample spans 240,000 or so distinct CDR3 sequences, 90% to 97% being singletons. The source material was CD4+ T cells from PBMCs. This TCR was sampled from a human donor with Susac syndrome.

The CDR3 loop reads CASSKSGSEETQYF. In DNA form, the CDR3 reads TGTGCCAGTAGTAAGAGCGGGAGTGAAGAGACCCAGTACTTC. V usage is TRBV19 and J usage is TRBJ2-5, with 8 bases aligning to TRBD2. In germline, CDR1 is LNHDA, CDR2 SQIVND (reference sequence). The CDR3 runs 14 residues. V lost 4 bases to trimming and J lost 3 bases; unmatched junction nucleotides: 4.